This T cell receptor (beta chain) was recovered during a study of metastatic and nonmetastatic thyroid tumors. Patients had received no treatment of any kind before thyroid surgery. TCRdb recomputed clones from the PCR reads via MiXCR. The top ten hold 3% of the sample, which has roughly 34,000 clones, 20% to 25% seen once. The CDR3 contains 16 residues. J gave up 4 bases and V 1 base, and 4 bases lay outside the gene matches. Per germline, CDR1 SGHAT and CDR2 FQNNGV. Sequencing was performed on tumor tissue. This chain links TRBV11-2 with TRBJ2-2; 9 nucleotides align to TRBD1. The origin of this receptor is a male donor with papillary thyroid cancer or a benign thyroid nodule (not recorded which). Some clones in this sample may be carry-over from other donors' samples. The CDR3 region is CASSLGGQGSTGELFF. CDR3 sequence (DNA): TGTGCCAGCAGCTTAGGGGGACAGGGTAGCACCGGGGAGCTGTTTTTT.